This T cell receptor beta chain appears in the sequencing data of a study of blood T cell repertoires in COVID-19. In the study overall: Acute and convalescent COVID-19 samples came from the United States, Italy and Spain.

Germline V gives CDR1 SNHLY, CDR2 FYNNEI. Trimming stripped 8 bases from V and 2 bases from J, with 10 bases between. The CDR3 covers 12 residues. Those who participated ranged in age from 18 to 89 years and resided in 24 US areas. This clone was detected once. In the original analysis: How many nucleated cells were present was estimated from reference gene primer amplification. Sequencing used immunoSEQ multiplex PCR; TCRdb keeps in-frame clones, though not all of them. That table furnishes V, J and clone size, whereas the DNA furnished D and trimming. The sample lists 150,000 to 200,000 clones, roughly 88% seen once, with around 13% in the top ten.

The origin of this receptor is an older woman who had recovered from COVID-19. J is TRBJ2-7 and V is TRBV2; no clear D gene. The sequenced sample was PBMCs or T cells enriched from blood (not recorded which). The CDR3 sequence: CASRDTTYEQYF. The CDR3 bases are TGTGCCAGCCGCGACACGACCTACGAGCAGTACTTC. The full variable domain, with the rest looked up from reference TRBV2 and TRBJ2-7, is EPEVTQTPSHQVTQMGQEVILRCVPISNHLYFYWYRQILGQKVEFLVSFYNNEISEKSEIFDDQFSVERPDGSNFTLKIRSTKLEDSAMYFCASRDTTYEQYFGPGTRLTVT.